This record looks at one T cell receptor (beta chain) sequence and its context. CDR1 and CDR2 from the germline V gene are SGDLS and YYNGEE. Trimming at V came to 3 bases and at J to 2 bases, leaving 8 bases not matched to a gene. The CDR3 is made up of 15 amino acids. All donors were Caucasian adults living in Nashville, Tennessee. The record originates from a study of shared clonotypes between healthy human individuals. Profiled with immunoSEQ multiplex PCR; TCRdb holds only in-frame clones, not every one. Of approximately 250,000 clones in the sample, just over 65% were seen once. The receptor comes from a man aged 30-40 years in good health. The rearrangement joins TRBV9 to TRBJ2-7; 7 bases are a match to TRBD2. The sequenced material came from memory CD4+ T cells sorted from blood. Subset described: CD45RA-negative fraction. CDR3 sequence reads: CASSARAGSPYEQYF. CDR3 bases: TGTGCCAGCAGCGCCAGAGCGGGATCCCCCTACGAGCAGTACTTC.